A selection of T cell receptor beta chains follows, all from one sample in a study of graft-versus-host responses after intestinal transplantation. Generated by immunoSEQ multiplex PCR, the TCRdb table keeps only in-frame clones and is missing some. The table has 95,000 to 110,000 clones, roughly 90% seen once; the top ten hold 0.6% to 0.8%. These receptors lack a known antigen. The sequencing here drew on unstimulated CD4+ T cells sorted from spleen or lymph node cells, taken before transplant. These TCRs come from a human donor who was the organ donor for an intestinal transplant. Each CDR3 is given with its conserved first and last residue. The order of the fields is clone size, D gene, J gene, V gene, CDR3 protein, CDR3 DNA. D genes are given only for firm matches. Expanded clones get a size class; other rows say once, few or many, or leave the size out.

clone_size: once; d_call: -; j_call: TRBJ1-2; v_call: TRBV4-2; cdr3_aa: CASSLGAQNYGYTF; cdr3_nt: TGTGCCAGCAGCCTAGGAGCCCAGAACTATGGCTACACCTTC
clone_size: -; d_call: -; j_call: TRBJ2-4; v_call: TRBV6-1; cdr3_aa: CASSDAVRELAKNIQYF; cdr3_nt: TGTGCCAGCAGTGATGCAGTCCGGGAACTAGCCAAAAACATTCAGTACTTC
clone_size: -; d_call: -; j_call: TRBJ1-4; v_call: TRBV1; cdr3_aa: CTSRDRGRNEKLFF; cdr3_nt: TGCACCAGCAGAGACAGGGGGCGGAATGAAAAACTGTTTTTT
clone_size: -; d_call: -; j_call: TRBJ2-7; v_call: TRBV11-2; cdr3_aa: CASSYDRTLAYEQYF; cdr3_nt: TGTGCCAGCAGTTACGACAGAACTCTAGCCTACGAGCAGTACTTC
clone_size: -; d_call: -; j_call: TRBJ1-2; v_call: TRBV2; cdr3_aa: CASSEVVEPGYGYTF; cdr3_nt: TGTGCCAGCAGCGAGGTGGTAGAGCCGGGCTATGGCTACACCTTC
clone_size: -; d_call: -; j_call: TRBJ1-4; v_call: TRBV28; cdr3_aa: CASSSPGRNREKLFF; cdr3_nt: TGTGCCAGCAGCTCCCCCGGGAGGAACCGGGAAAAACTGTTTTTT
clone_size: few; d_call: -; j_call: TRBJ2-3; v_call: TRBV11-2; cdr3_aa: CASSPYLAATTDTQYF; cdr3_nt: TGTGCCAGCAGCCCCTATTTAGCGGCCACCACAGATACGCAGTATTTT
clone_size: -; d_call: -; j_call: TRBJ1-4; v_call: TRBV27; cdr3_aa: CASSSLGVDEKLFF; cdr3_nt: TGTGCCAGCAGTTCTCTGGGTGTGGATGAAAAACTGTTTTTT
clone_size: -; d_call: -; j_call: TRBJ2-7; v_call: TRBV5-1; cdr3_aa: CASRLGAGTYEQYF; cdr3_nt: TGCGCCAGCAGGTTAGGAGCAGGAACCTACGAGCAGTACTTC
clone_size: few; d_call: -; j_call: TRBJ1-1; v_call: TRBV10-3; cdr3_aa: CATAGTYEAFF; cdr3_nt: TGTGCCACCGCAGGGACCTATGAAGCTTTCTTT
clone_size: -; d_call: -; j_call: TRBJ2-7; v_call: TRBV6-1; cdr3_aa: CASSNPWGAYEQYF; cdr3_nt: TGTGCCAGCAGTAACCCCTGGGGCGCCTACGAGCAGTACTTC
clone_size: -; d_call: -; j_call: TRBJ1-1; v_call: TRBV5-1; cdr3_aa: CASSLDRVVTEAFF; cdr3_nt: TGCGCCAGCAGCTTGGACAGGGTTGTGACTGAAGCTTTCTTT
clone_size: -; d_call: -; j_call: TRBJ1-4; v_call: TRBV5-1; cdr3_aa: CASSLGDKRTNEKLFF; cdr3_nt: TGCGCCAGCAGCTTGGGGGACAAACGAACTAATGAAAAACTGTTTTTT
clone_size: -; d_call: -; j_call: TRBJ1-3; v_call: TRBV5-6; cdr3_aa: CASSFRRGAGAGNTIYF; cdr3_nt: TGTGCCAGCAGCTTTCGCCGCGGGGCTGGGGCTGGAAACACCATATATTTT
clone_size: -; d_call: TRBD1; j_call: TRBJ2-1; v_call: TRBV6-1; cdr3_aa: CASSEGDRGWNEQFF; cdr3_nt: TGTGCCAGCAGTGAAGGGGACAGGGGCTGGAATGAGCAGTTCTTC
clone_size: few; d_call: -; j_call: TRBJ1-2; v_call: TRBV27; cdr3_aa: CASSLLGAGAGGYTF; cdr3_nt: TGTGCCAGCAGTTTATTGGGGGCGGGGGCCGGAGGCTACACCTTC
clone_size: -; d_call: -; j_call: TRBJ1-5; v_call: TRBV6-1; cdr3_aa: CASSEVYSNQPQHF; cdr3_nt: TGTGCCAGCAGTGAAGTGTATAGCAATCAGCCCCAGCATTTT
clone_size: once; d_call: TRBD1; j_call: TRBJ2-7; v_call: TRBV19; cdr3_aa: CASSPGTGYYEQYF; cdr3_nt: TGTGCCAGCAGCCCCGGGACAGGGTATTACGAGCAGTACTTC
clone_size: -; d_call: TRBD1; j_call: TRBJ1-1; v_call: TRBV29-1; cdr3_aa: CSVGQGDTEAFF; cdr3_nt: TGCAGCGTCGGACAGGGGGACACTGAAGCTTTCTTT
clone_size: -; d_call: TRBD1; j_call: TRBJ2-7; v_call: TRBV6-1; cdr3_aa: CASSEGGLQDRAYEQYF; cdr3_nt: TGTGCCAGCAGTGAAGGAGGGCTCCAGGACAGGGCCTACGAGCAGTACTTC
clone_size: few; d_call: -; j_call: TRBJ1-1; v_call: TRBV19; cdr3_aa: CASSIDRGTTGEAFF; cdr3_nt: TGTGCCAGTAGTATAGATCGCGGGACAACGGGTGAAGCTTTCTTT
clone_size: -; d_call: TRBD1; j_call: TRBJ2-1; v_call: TRBV7-3; cdr3_aa: CASSLRMTGGVVEQFF; cdr3_nt: TGTGCCAGCAGCTTAAGAATGACAGGGGGCGTAGTCGAGCAGTTCTTC
clone_size: -; d_call: -; j_call: TRBJ2-7; v_call: TRBV4-1; cdr3_aa: CASSQEQGEQYF; cdr3_nt: TGCGCCAGCAGCCAAGAACAAGGCGAGCAGTACTTC
clone_size: -; d_call: TRBD1; j_call: TRBJ1-3; v_call: TRBV7-2; cdr3_aa: CASSLDRGGNTIYF; cdr3_nt: TGTGCCAGCAGCTTAGACAGGGGTGGAAACACCATATATTTT
clone_size: -; d_call: -; j_call: TRBJ2-7; v_call: TRBV4-1; cdr3_aa: CASSQDGVYYEQYF; cdr3_nt: TGCGCCAGCAGCCAAGATGGGGTGTACTACGAGCAGTACTTC
clone_size: -; d_call: -; j_call: TRBJ2-5; v_call: TRBV11-2; cdr3_aa: CASSPPRGYHQETQYF; cdr3_nt: TGTGCCAGCAGCCCCCCGCGCGGGTACCACCAAGAGACCCAGTACTTC
clone_size: once; d_call: TRBD1; j_call: TRBJ1-2; v_call: TRBV5-1; cdr3_aa: CASSQQPRQGARSGYTF; cdr3_nt: TGCGCCAGCAGCCAGCAACCCCGACAGGGGGCGCGAAGTGGCTACACCTTC
clone_size: -; d_call: TRBD1; j_call: TRBJ2-7; v_call: TRBV7-2; cdr3_aa: CASSPRWGTGEGEQYF; cdr3_nt: TGTGCCAGCAGCCCCCGATGGGGGACAGGGGAAGGAGAGCAGTACTTC
clone_size: -; d_call: -; j_call: TRBJ2-6; v_call: TRBV4-2; cdr3_aa: CASSQVLGAGANVLTF; cdr3_nt: TGTGCCAGCAGCCAAGTGCTAGGGGCGGGGGCCAACGTCCTGACTTTC
clone_size: -; d_call: TRBD2; j_call: TRBJ2-3; v_call: TRBV18; cdr3_aa: CASSPTSPAGESTDTQYF; cdr3_nt: TGTGCCAGCTCACCAACAAGCCCCGCGGGAGAGAGCACAGATACGCAGTATTTT
clone_size: -; d_call: TRBD1; j_call: TRBJ1-2; v_call: TRBV6-5; cdr3_aa: CASRAGTGGDYGYTF; cdr3_nt: TGTGCCAGCAGGGCCGGGACAGGGGGAGACTATGGCTACACCTTC
clone_size: once; d_call: -; j_call: TRBJ1-2; v_call: TRBV19; cdr3_aa: CASSPGAANYGYTF; cdr3_nt: TGTGCCAGTAGCCCAGGGGCTGCTAACTATGGCTACACCTTC
clone_size: -; d_call: -; j_call: TRBJ2-7; v_call: TRBV11-3; cdr3_aa: CASSRNGGTLYEQYF; cdr3_nt: TGTGCCAGCAGCCGTAACGGGGGTACGCTCTACGAGCAGTACTTC
clone_size: -; d_call: -; j_call: TRBJ1-1; v_call: TRBV6-8; cdr3_aa: CASRPPSGNTEAFF; cdr3_nt: TGTGCCAGCAGACCCCCTTCCGGGAACACTGAAGCTTTCTTT
clone_size: -; d_call: -; j_call: TRBJ1-1; v_call: TRBV5-1; cdr3_aa: CASSKQGNTEAFF; cdr3_nt: TGCGCCAGCAGCAAACAGGGGAACACTGAAGCTTTCTTT